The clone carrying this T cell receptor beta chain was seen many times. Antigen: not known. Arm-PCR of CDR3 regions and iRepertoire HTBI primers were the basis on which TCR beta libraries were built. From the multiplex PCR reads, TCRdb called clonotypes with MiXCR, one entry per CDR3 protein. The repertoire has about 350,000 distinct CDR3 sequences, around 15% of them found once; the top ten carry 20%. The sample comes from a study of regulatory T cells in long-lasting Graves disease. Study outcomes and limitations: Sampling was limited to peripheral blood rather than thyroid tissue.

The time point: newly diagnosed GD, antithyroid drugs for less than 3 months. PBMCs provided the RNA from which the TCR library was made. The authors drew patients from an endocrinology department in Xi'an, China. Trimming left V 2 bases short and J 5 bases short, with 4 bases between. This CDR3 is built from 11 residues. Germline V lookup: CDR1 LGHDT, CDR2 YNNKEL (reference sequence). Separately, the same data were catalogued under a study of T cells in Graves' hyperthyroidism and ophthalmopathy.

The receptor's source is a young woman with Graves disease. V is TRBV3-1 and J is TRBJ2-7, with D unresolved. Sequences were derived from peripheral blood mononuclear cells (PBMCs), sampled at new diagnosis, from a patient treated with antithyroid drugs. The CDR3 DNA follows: TGTGCCAGCAGCCAAATCGACGAGCAGTACTTC. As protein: CASSQIDEQYF.